These 3 T cell receptor beta chains were sequenced from one sample in a study of response to subunit inactivated influenza vaccine. TCRdb reprocessed the RT-PCR reads via MiXCR and lists one record per CDR3 protein. The top ten hold about a tenth of the sample, which has around 540,000 distinct CDR3 sequences, over 9.5% seen once. Sample: PBMCs from blood, taken on the day of vaccination. The receptors were gathered from a man aged 50 to 60 who received an inactivated influenza vaccine.

This clonotype showed up many times. The V gene is TRBV20-1, the J gene TRBJ1-2; D remains ambiguous. V was trimmed by 6 bases and J by 8 bases, leaving 25 bases between them. This CDR3 is 15 amino acids long. CDR1 is DFQATT, CDR2 SNEGSKA, per germline (reference sequence). The CDR3 DNA reads as TGCAGTGCACATCTTACGTCCCCGAAGGAAGGGGGCTACACCTTC. Translating gives CSAHLTSPKEGGYTF.

The table lists this clonotype with many counts. This sequence joins TRBV7-9 and TRBJ2-7; D unresolved. The CDR3 totals 12 residues. The germline V and J ends were trimmed by 2 bases and 6 bases, with 8 bases remaining between them. From germline, CDR1 is SEHNR and CDR2 FQNEAQ (reference sequence). The CDR3 here is CASSLTRFEQYF. In DNA form, the CDR3 reads TGTGCCAGCAGCTTAACACGGTTCGAGCAGTACTTC.

Only a few counts were recorded for this clonotype. This chain links TRBV9 with TRBJ2-6, with a tentative D call TRBD1 (6 bases). Germline V gene lookup returns CDR1 SGDLS and CDR2 YYNGEE. With 0 bases removed from V and 1 base from J, the gap between germline ends came to 11 bases. This CDR3 is built from 17 residues. The DNA of the CDR3 is TGTGCCAGCAGCGTAGGTCTGCAGGGGTCTGGGGCCAACGTCCTGACTTTC. Translating gives CASSVGLQGSGANVLTF. Full variable domain (missing parts from reference TRBV9 and TRBJ2-6): DSGVTQTPKHLITATGQRVTLRCSPRSGDLSVYWYQQSLDQGLQFLIQYYNGEERAKGNILERFSAQQFPDLHSELNLSSLELGDSALYFCASSVGLQGSGANVLTFGAGSRLTVL.